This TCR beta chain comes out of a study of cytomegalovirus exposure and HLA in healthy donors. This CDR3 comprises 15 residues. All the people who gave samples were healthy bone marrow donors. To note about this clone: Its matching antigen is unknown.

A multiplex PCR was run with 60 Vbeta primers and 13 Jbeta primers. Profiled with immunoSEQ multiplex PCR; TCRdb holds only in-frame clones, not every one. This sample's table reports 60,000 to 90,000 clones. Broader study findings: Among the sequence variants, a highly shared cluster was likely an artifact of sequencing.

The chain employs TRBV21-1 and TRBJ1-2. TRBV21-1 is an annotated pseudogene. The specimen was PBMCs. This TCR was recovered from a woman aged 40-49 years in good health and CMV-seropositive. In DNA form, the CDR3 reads TGTGCCAGCAGCAAGGGCGCGGACGAGGGTTATGGCTACACCTTC. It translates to CASSKGADEGYGYTF.